The 32 T cell receptor beta chains given below trace back to one sample, sequenced in a study of long-term antiretroviral therapy in people with HIV. They ran version v3.0 of the immunoSEQ assay at survey level. TCRdb's copy holds only in-frame clones and misses some; the assay was immunoSEQ multiplex PCR. The repertoire includes more than 10,000 clones, roughly three quarters of them detected once, and roughly a fifth sits in the top ten. The sample here was unsorted PBMCs, taken 0.5 years before starting antiretroviral therapy. The receptors stem from a woman in her thirties or forties with HIV.

This clone is categorized as medium-sized (0.01 to 0.1%). The CDR3 nucleotides are TGTGCCAGCAGCTTTACTGGGACAGGAACCTCCTACGAGCAGTACTTC. Translation: CASSFTGTGTSYEQYF. The chain links TRBV7-9 to TRBJ2-7; TRBD1 aligns across 8 bases. J was trimmed by 0 bases and V by 3 bases; bases with no gene match: 7. The V gene's germline CDR1 is SEHNR and CDR2 FQNEAQ (reference sequence). The CDR3 has 16 amino acids.

As DNA, the CDR3 is TGTGCCAGTAATTGGGCGACTGGGGCCTACGAGCAGTACTTC. Its translation is CASNWATGAYEQYF. This sequence joins TRBV19 and TRBJ2-7, with unresolved D. With 7 bases removed from V and 2 bases from J, the gap between germline ends came to 15 bases. CDR1 is LNHDA, CDR2 SQIVND, per germline (reference sequence). The CDR3 consists of 14 residues.

This clone was seen just once. This chain uses TRBV19 with TRBJ1-1, with unresolved D. The CDR3 contains 12 residues. V lost 5 bases and J lost 6, with 10 bases in between. Germline-derived CDR1 and CDR2 are LNHDA and SQIVND (reference sequence). The CDR3 loop reads CASSPGISEAFF. CDR3 in DNA: TGTGCCAGTAGTCCCGGGATCTCTGAAGCTTTCTTT.

The rearrangement uses TRBV19 and TRBJ1-1; D gene unclear. This CDR3 comprises 14 residues. The V end was cut by 5 bases, the J end by 2 bases, with 12 bases between. CDR1 LNHDA and CDR2 SQIVND come from the germline V gene (reference sequence). The CDR3 nucleotides read TGTGCCAGTAGTCTGAGGACTCAAAACACTGAAGCTTTCTTT. Protein: CASSLRTQNTEAFF.

The rearrangement links TRBV18 to TRBJ2-3; maybe TRBD1 (6 bases). Per germline, CDR1 KGHSH and CDR2 LQKENI. V was pared by 8 bases and J by 4 bases, with 19 bases between. The CDR3 contains 15 residues. The DNA of the CDR3 is TGTGCCAGCGAGACCATTGGGGGCTTCGCAGATACGCAGTATTTT. It yields the protein CASETIGGFADTQYF.

The V call is TRBV7-8, the J call TRBJ1-1; D is uncertain. This CDR3 comprises 13 residues. Between the trimmed V and J ends, which lost 6 bases and 1 base, there was a span of 9 bases. Germline V CDR1 and CDR2: SGHVS, FQNEAQ. The CDR3 DNA sequence: TGTGCCAGCAGGAATCAGCAGAACACTGAAGCTTTCTTT. Amino acid sequence: CASRNQQNTEAFF.

This clone was picked up a small number of times. The CDR3 here is CASSLVQNYGYTF. CDR3 sequence (DNA): TGTGCCAGCAGCTTAGTGCAGAACTATGGCTACACCTTC. The V and J genes are TRBV7-9 and TRBJ1-2; unclear D gene. The V gene's germline CDR1 is SEHNR and CDR2 FQNEAQ (reference sequence). Trimming took off 1 base at V and 2 bases at J, with 5 bases between the two ends. The CDR3 covers 13 residues. Complete variable domain (other parts from reference TRBV7-9 and TRBJ1-2): DTGVSQNPRHKITKRGQNVTFRCDPISEHNRLYWYRQTLGQGPEFLTYFQNEAQLEKSRLLSDRFSAERPKGSFSTLEIQRTEQGDSAMYLCASSLVQNYGYTFGSGTRLTVV.

This clone is a singleton in its sample. This chain joins TRBV14 and TRBJ2-3; D assignment may be TRBD1 or TRBD2 (5 bases each). This CDR3 is built from 16 residues. The germline V gene has CDR1 SGHDN and CDR2 FVKESK. Trimming took off 4 bases at V and 7 bases at J, with 21 bases between the two ends. CDR3 DNA: TGTGCCAGCAGCCTCCGGGACCCCATGCGGCTAAATACGCAGTATTTT. It translates to CASSLRDPMRLNTQYF.

This clone occurred once. The chain links TRBV5-1 to TRBJ1-1; TRBD1 is a possible D gene (5 bases). The CDR3 consists of 16 residues. Germline V gene lookup returns CDR1 SGHRS and CDR2 YFSETQ. Trimming removed 1 base from V and 0 bases from J, with 13 bases in between. This chain's CDR3 is CASSLFGHLLNTEAFF. The DNA of the CDR3 is TGCGCCAGCAGCTTGTTTGGACACCTGCTGAACACTGAAGCTTTCTTT.

The CDR3 loop reads CSVVQVYGYTF. The DNA of the CDR3 is TGCAGCGTTGTACAGGTCTATGGCTACACCTTC. The chain couples TRBV29-1 to TRBJ1-2, with D perhaps matching TRBD1 (5 bases). The CDR3 extends over 11 amino acids. Germline V gene lookup returns CDR1 SQVTM and CDR2 ANQGSEA. V dropped 4 bases and J dropped 4 bases, with 7 bases sitting between them.

V is TRBV11-3 and J is TRBJ2-2; D is unresolved. The V gene's germline CDR1 is SGHNT and CDR2 YENEEA. This CDR3 region has 15 residues. V was cut by 2 bases and J by 0 bases, with 7 bases left in between. The CDR3 loop is CASSLYFTNTGELFF. The CDR3 bases are TGTGCCAGCAGCTTATACTTTACGAACACCGGGGAGCTGTTTTTT.

The rearrangement uses TRBV9 and TRBJ2-3; D is undetermined. The CDR3 loop spans 15 amino acids. With 0 bases removed from V and 1 base from J, the gap between germline ends came to 9 bases. CDR1 is SGDLS, CDR2 YYNGEE, per germline. The CDR3 loop reads CASSVAHVGTDTQYF. The DNA for the CDR3 is TGTGCCAGCAGCGTAGCCCACGTGGGCACAGATACGCAGTATTTT. Supplemented by reference TRBV9 and TRBJ2-3, the full variable domain reads DSGVTQTPKHLITATGQRVTLRCSPRSGDLSVYWYQQSLDQGLQFLIQYYNGEERAKGNILERFSAQQFPDLHSELNLSSLELGDSALYFCASSVAHVGTDTQYFGPGTRLTVL.

This CDR3 is CASGKAGQGTDTQYF. The CDR3 DNA sequence: TGCGCCAGCGGAAAAGCGGGACAGGGGACAGATACGCAGTATTTT. The gene calls are TRBV5-1 and TRBJ2-3; 10 nucleotides align to TRBD1. The CDR3 extends over 15 amino acids. J lost 3 bases, V lost 7 bases, and 8 bases had no gene match. Germline CDR1 SGHRS, CDR2 YFSETQ.

This chain joins TRBV7-9 and TRBJ2-1; 10 bases are shared with TRBD1. Per germline, CDR1 SEHNR and CDR2 FQNEAQ (reference sequence). V shed 1 base, J shed 5 bases, and the junction held 2 bases outside the gene matches. The CDR3 has 15 amino acids. CDR3 in amino acids: CASSLGQGANNEQFF. CDR3 in DNA: TGTGCCAGCAGCTTAGGACAGGGGGCTAACAATGAGCAGTTCTTC.

The J gene is TRBJ2-7, the V gene TRBV6-1; 9 bases are shared with TRBD1. Per germline, CDR1 MNHNS and CDR2 SASEGT. The V segment lost 4 bases and the J segment 5 bases; nucleotides outside the gene matches: 9. The CDR3 has 15 residues. The CDR3 spells CASSAPQGARNEQYF. CDR3 coding DNA: TGTGCCAGCAGTGCCCCACAGGGGGCTCGGAACGAGCAGTACTTC.

This chain links TRBV27 with TRBJ1-2, with TRBD1 matching 7 bases. CDR3 length: 15 residues. Germline values: CDR1 MNHEY, CDR2 SMNVEV (reference sequence). Trimming at V came to 4 bases and at J to 1 base, leaving 6 bases not matched to a gene. The CDR3 DNA reads as TGTGCCAGCAGTTCTGACAGGGCCCTTAACTATGGCTACACCTTC. This sequence encodes CASSSDRALNYGYTF.

This clone has only one observation. The chain has TRBV29-1 and TRBJ2-5; TRBD2 matches at 7 bases. The CDR3 is made up of 14 amino acids. Germline V lookup: CDR1 SQVTM, CDR2 ANQGSEA. V lost 2 bases and J lost 4; bases outside the gene matches: 7. CDR3: CSVEIGREGETQYF. DNA for the CDR3: TGCAGCGTTGAAATAGGCAGGGAGGGAGAGACCCAGTACTTC.

This clone showed up just a few times. This CDR3 reads CASSLIEGAPEAFF. The DNA for the CDR3 is TGTGCCAGCAGCTTAATCGAGGGGGCGCCTGAAGCTTTCTTT. This chain joins TRBV7-2 and TRBJ1-1; 7 positions match TRBD1. The length of the CDR3 is 14 residues. The junction had 6 bases not matched to a gene; V was cut back by 2 bases and J by 6 bases. From germline, CDR1 is SGHTA and CDR2 FQGNSA.

The chain links TRBV7-9 to TRBJ1-1; no firm D call. CDR3 size: 11 residues. Trimming stripped 6 bases from V and 8 bases from J, with 10 bases between. Germline loops: CDR1 SEHNR, CDR2 FQNEAQ (reference sequence). CDR3 loop: CASSPAYEAFF. The CDR3 DNA reads TGTGCCAGCAGTCCAGCGTACGAAGCTTTCTTT.

The chain combines TRBV4-3 with TRBJ1-6, with D perhaps matching TRBD1 (6 bases). Germline loops: CDR1 LGHNA, CDR2 YSLEER. This CDR3 is built from 15 residues. Trimming took 0 bases from V and 10 from J, leaving 13 bases between them. The CDR3 reads CASSQEIKGDSPLHF. The DNA for the CDR3 is TGCGCCAGCAGCCAAGAAATAAAGGGGGACTCACCCCTCCACTTT.

The chain has TRBV9 and TRBJ1-1; D is perhaps TRBD1 (6 bases). CDR1 is SGDLS and CDR2 is YYNGEE in the germline V gene. The CDR3 contains 15 residues. Trimming shortened V by 3 bases and J by 0 bases, and 12 bases separated the two germline ends. CDR3 in DNA: TGTGCCAGCAGCGGGGAAGGGGGGATGAACACTGAAGCTTTCTTT. This gives the protein CASSGEGGMNTEAFF.

CDR3 in DNA: TGTGCCACACCGGGTCGCTCTGGAAACACCATATATTTT. Its protein product is CATPGRSGNTIYF. V gene TRBV10-3 combines with J gene TRBJ1-3; D unclear. Trimming left V 10 bases short and J 0 bases short, with 10 bases between. CDR1 is ENHRY and CDR2 is SYGVKD in the germline V gene. The length of the CDR3 is 13 residues.

The chain has TRBV29-1 and TRBJ2-1, with D perhaps matching TRBD2 (5 bases). Germline CDR1 and CDR2: SQVTM and ANQGSEA. Trimming pared 8 bases from V and 7 bases from J, leaving 15 bases between. This CDR3 is 12 amino acids long. The DNA of the CDR3 is TGCAGCCCCCGTGGTTTAGCGAATGAGCAGTTCTTC. Amino acid sequence: CSPRGLANEQFF.

This clone occurred a few times. V usage is TRBV4-3 and J usage is TRBJ1-3, with D hard to call. The germline V gene has CDR1 LGHNA and CDR2 YSLEER. The V end lost 3 bases, the J end lost 3 bases, and 3 bases lay between the germline ends. The CDR3 loop spans 12 amino acids. CDR3 coding DNA: TGCGCCAGCAGCCATTTTGGAAACACCATATATTTT. This translates into CASSHFGNTIYF.

The chain employs TRBV25-1 and TRBJ2-7; 11 positions agree with TRBD1. Trimming cost V 8 bases and J 5 bases; bases outside gene matches: 2. The CDR3 covers 12 residues. Germline V gene data show CDR1 as MGHDK and CDR2 as SYGVNS. The CDR3 sequence is CASGQGANEQYF. CDR3 sequence (DNA): TGTGCCAGCGGACAGGGGGCAAACGAGCAGTACTTC.

The chain couples TRBV5-1 to TRBJ2-7; TRBD2 matches 11 bases. The V segment lost 4 bases and the J segment 2 bases; nucleotides outside the gene matches: 11. The CDR3 sequence is 17 residues long. In germline, CDR1 is SGHRS, CDR2 YFSETQ. The CDR3 spells CASSQSTSGTVPYEQYF. CDR3 nucleotides: TGCGCCAGCAGCCAATCGACTAGCGGGACGGTACCCTACGAGCAGTACTTC.

The rearrangement uses TRBV6-5 and TRBJ2-2, with D possibly being TRBD1 (5 bases). CDR3 length equals 13 residues. Germline V gives CDR1 MNHEY, CDR2 SVGAGI. V was trimmed by 5 bases and J by 1 base, leaving 5 bases between them. The CDR3 spells CASSDRNTGELFF. CDR3 bases: TGTGCCAGCAGTGACAGGAACACCGGGGAGCTGTTTTTT.

CDR3: CASSQDRAGGRETQYF. CDR3 coding DNA: TGTGCCAGCAGCCAAGATCGAGCGGGGGGTAGGGAGACCCAGTACTTC. V usage is TRBV14 and J usage is TRBJ2-5; 9 nucleotides align to TRBD2. Unmatched junction bases numbered 7, after V lost 0 bases and J lost 5 bases. The CDR3 is 16 amino acids. CDR1 and CDR2 from the germline V gene are SGHDN and FVKESK.

The chain combines TRBV6-1 with TRBJ2-7; D gene uncertain. The V gene lost 2 bases and the J gene lost 7 bases, with 9 bases spanning the gap. The CDR3 has 12 amino acids. The germline gives CDR1 MNHNS, CDR2 SASEGT. The CDR3 region has the DNA TGTGCCAGCAGTGAAACAACCCCGGAGCAGTACTTC. Protein sequence: CASSETTPEQYF.

V gene TRBV6-5 combines with J gene TRBJ2-1; TRBD2 matches at 15 bases. CDR3 length: 15 residues. The germline V gene has CDR1 MNHEY and CDR2 SVGAGI. Losses at the gene ends were 6 bases for V and 5 bases for J; bases not matched to a gene: 2. CDR3 sequence (DNA): TGTGCCAGCAGCGGACTAGCGGGGGGGCACAATGAGCAGTTCTTC. Encoded protein: CASSGLAGGHNEQFF.

The CDR3 spells CASSSSHSGGTDTQYF. The CDR3 DNA is TGTGCCAGCAGTTCATCCCATAGCGGGGGGACAGATACGCAGTATTTT. The V and J genes are TRBV7-8 and TRBJ2-3, with 10 bases matching TRBD2. Unmatched junction bases numbered 9, after V lost 6 bases and J lost 3 bases. The germline CDR1 and CDR2 sequences are SGHVS and FQNEAQ. The CDR3 extends over 16 amino acids.

This clone turned up a few times. The chain employs TRBV27 and TRBJ1-2, with D perhaps TRBD1 (5 bases). Germline assignment: CDR1 MNHEY and CDR2 SMNVEV (reference sequence). This CDR3 spans 16 amino acids. Deletions cut 5 bases from V and 0 bases from J, with 16 bases between. The CDR3 here is CASSLRQPPANYGYTF. CDR3 DNA sequence: TGTGCCAGCAGTCTAAGACAGCCACCAGCTAACTATGGCTACACCTTC.